The present entry profiles one T cell receptor beta chain with its context. This entry belongs to a study of T cell responses to AZD1222 COVID-19 vaccine. This CDR3 comprises 12 residues. CDR1 SGHRS and CDR2 YFSETQ come from the germline V gene. V dropped 0 bases and J dropped 6 bases, with 7 bases sitting between them. The repertoire was sequenced with immunoSEQ multiplex PCR; TCRdb's copy has only in-frame clones and lacks some. In the table there are around 73,000 clones, nearly 90% of which are singletons. J is TRBJ2-7 and V is TRBV5-1; D not resolved. The receptor was isolated from an adult who received the AZD1222 COVID-19 vaccine. The input for sequencing was peripheral blood, taken 28 days after the second AZD1222 dose. The CDR3 bases are TGCGCCAGCAGCTTGGAGGCTGCCGAGCAGTACGTC. The encoded protein is CASSLEAAEQYV.